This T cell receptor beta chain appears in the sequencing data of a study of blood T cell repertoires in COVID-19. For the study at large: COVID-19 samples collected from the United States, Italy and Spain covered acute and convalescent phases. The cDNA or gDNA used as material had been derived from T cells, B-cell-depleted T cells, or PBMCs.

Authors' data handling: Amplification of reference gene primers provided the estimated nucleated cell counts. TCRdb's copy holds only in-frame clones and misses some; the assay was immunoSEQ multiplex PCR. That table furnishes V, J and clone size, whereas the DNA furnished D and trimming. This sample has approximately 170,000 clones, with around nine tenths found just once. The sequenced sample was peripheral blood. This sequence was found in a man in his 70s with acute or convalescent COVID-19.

The CDR3 loop is CASSLGTSGWDNEQFF. The CDR3 coding sequence is TGTGCCAGCAGCCTTGGGACTAGCGGGTGGGACAATGAGCAGTTCTTC. This chain connects TRBV3-1 (or the pseudogene TRBV3-2) to TRBJ2-1; TRBD2 matches at 12 bases. The CDR3 is 16 amino acids. The V and J ends lost 4 bases and 5 bases, in that order; junction bases with no gene match: 6. Germline V lookup: CDR1 LGHDT, CDR2 YNNKEL (reference sequence).